The rows below give T cell receptor beta chains drawn from one sample of a study of metastatic and nonmetastatic thyroid tumors. TCRdb reassembled clones from the PCR reads with MiXCR. This sample has 70,000 or so clones, with over 12% found just once. Sequenced sample: blood. The source of these receptors is a male donor with papillary thyroid cancer or a benign thyroid nodule (not recorded which). Some clones in this sample may be carry-over from other donors' samples. Both conserved end residues are part of each CDR3. The order of the fields is D gene, V gene, CDR3 length, J gene, clone size, CDR3 DNA, CDR3 protein. D genes are given only for firm matches. Expanded clones are given a class, and other clones once, few, many or no size at all.

D: TRBD1; V: TRBV20-1; length: 15; J: TRBJ1-5; size: NA; DNA: TGCAGTGCTCGACAGGGGTATATCGGCGATCAGCCCCAGCATTTT; CDR3: CSARQGYIGDQPQHF
D: NA; V: TRBV11-2; length: 14; J: TRBJ2-7; size: many; DNA: TGTGCCAGCAGCTACCATTCGCCGGGCAACGAGCAGTACTTC; CDR3: CASSYHSPGNEQYF
D: TRBD2; V: TRBV19; length: 16; J: TRBJ2-2; size: many; DNA: TGTGCCAGTAGTATCGGACTAGCGGGAGGCCTCGGGGAGCTGTTTTTT; CDR3: CASSIGLAGGLGELFF
D: NA; V: TRBV28; length: 12; J: TRBJ2-3; size: many; DNA: TGTGCCAGCAGTATAACAGTAGATACGCAGTATTTT; CDR3: CASSITVDTQYF
D: NA; V: TRBV6-1; length: 16; J: TRBJ2-3; size: many; DNA: TGTGCCTCATGGAGAGGGGGACTCTCCCGGACAGATACGCAGTATTTT; CDR3: CASWRGGLSRTDTQYF
D: NA; V: TRBV2; length: 14; J: TRBJ1-1; size: many; DNA: TGTGCCAGCACCGCGTCGGGATTGAACACTGAAGCTTTCTTT; CDR3: CASTASGLNTEAFF
D: NA; V: TRBV6-1; length: 13; J: TRBJ2-1; size: few; DNA: TGTGCCAGCAGTGAAGCGGGGCACAATGAGCAGTTCTTC; CDR3: CASSEAGHNEQFF
D: NA; V: TRBV27; length: 14; J: TRBJ1-1; size: many; DNA: TGTGCCAGCAGTTTATCAATCGGGAACACTGAAGCTTTCTTT; CDR3: CASSLSIGNTEAFF
D: TRBD1; V: TRBV7-8; length: 16; J: TRBJ1-3; size: many; DNA: TGTGCCAGCAGCTTCGACAGGGGGGGCTCTGGAAACACCATATATTTT; CDR3: CASSFDRGGSGNTIYF
D: NA; V: TRBV28; length: 14; J: TRBJ1-1; size: many; DNA: TGTGCCAGCAGTCCCACCTGGTTGAACACTGAAGCTTTCTTT; CDR3: CASSPTWLNTEAFF
D: NA; V: TRBV6-2/TRBV6-3; length: 14; J: TRBJ2-5; size: NA; DNA: TGTGCCAGCAGTGTTCGTTGGATCCAAGAGACCCAGTACTTC; CDR3: CASSVRWIQETQYF
D: NA; V: TRBV10-3; length: 12; J: TRBJ1-2; size: many; DNA: TGCGCCATCACCGGACTCACTGGTGGCTACACCTTC; CDR3: CAITGLTGGYTF
D: NA; V: TRBV7-2; length: 12; J: TRBJ2-3; size: many; DNA: TGTGCCAGCAGCTTACAGTCGGATACGCAGTATTTT; CDR3: CASSLQSDTQYF
D: TRBD1; V: TRBV5-1; length: 16; J: TRBJ1-1; size: many; DNA: TGCGCCAGCTCGTACGAAGGAGGGACAGCCGACACTGAAGCTTTCTTT; CDR3: CASSYEGGTADTEAFF
D: TRBD1; V: TRBV19; length: 18; J: TRBJ1-4; size: many; DNA: TGTGCCAGTAGTATAGATCCCCACCGACAGGGCCCTAATGAAAAACTGTTTTTT; CDR3: CASSIDPHRQGPNEKLFF
D: NA; V: TRBV2; length: 15; J: TRBJ2-3; size: many; DNA: TGTGCCAGCAGTGCTCGGCAACCTAGCACAGATACGCAGTATTTT; CDR3: CASSARQPSTDTQYF
D: NA; V: TRBV6-4; length: 11; J: TRBJ2-5; size: many; DNA: TGTGCCAGCAGTGACTCTGAGACCCAGTACTTC; CDR3: CASSDSETQYF
D: TRBD2; V: TRBV6-1; length: 15; J: TRBJ2-2; size: few; DNA: TGTGCCAGCAGGGGACTAGCGGGAAAAACCGGGGAGCTGTTTTTT; CDR3: CASRGLAGKTGELFF
D: TRBD1; V: TRBV28; length: 15; J: TRBJ2-3; size: many; DNA: TGTGCCAGCAGGTCCGGGACAGGGGATCAGAGTACGCAGTATTTT; CDR3: CASRSGTGDQSTQYF
D: NA; V: TRBV9; length: 15; J: TRBJ2-1; size: many; DNA: TGTGCCAGCAGCGTCTCCCCGACTTCATACAATGAGCAGTTCTTC; CDR3: CASSVSPTSYNEQFF
D: NA; V: TRBV27; length: 13; J: TRBJ2-7; size: many; DNA: TGTGCCAGCAGTTTAGGACTTTCCTACGAGCAGTACTTC; CDR3: CASSLGLSYEQYF
D: NA; V: TRBV7-9; length: 17; J: TRBJ2-1; size: many; DNA: TGTGCCAGCAGCTTATTCTCCTCCGTTGACTCCTACAATGAGCAGTTCTTC; CDR3: CASSLFSSVDSYNEQFF
D: NA; V: TRBV6-1; length: 14; J: TRBJ1-2; size: many; DNA: TGTGCCAGCAGTGACCAGACAGGCTCTCATGGCTACACCTTC; CDR3: CASSDQTGSHGYTF
D: TRBD2; V: TRBV20-1; length: 15; J: TRBJ2-7; size: NA; DNA: TGCAGTGCTAGAGACCTAGCGGGAGGACACTACGAGCAGTACTTC; CDR3: CSARDLAGGHYEQYF